Sequencing of this T cell receptor beta chain was carried out in a study of blood T cell repertoires in COVID-19. Trimming removed 2 bases from V and 6 bases from J; junction bases left unmatched: 7. In germline, CDR1 is SGDLS, CDR2 YYNGEE. The CDR3 is 17 residues long. Under the authors' procedure: Amplifying reference gene primers gave estimates of nucleated cell counts. Here immunoSEQ multiplex PCR was the method, and the copy in TCRdb shows in-frame clones only, minus some. V, J and clone size were drawn from that table, and D and trimming were deduced from the DNA. Of 330,000 or so clones in the sample, 70% to 90% are singletons; the top ten hold roughly 2%.

The source is a man aged 35 to 55 in a cohort exposed to, infected with or recovered from COVID-19 (not recorded which). The sequencing sample was made of PBMCs or T cells enriched from blood (not recorded which). The V and J genes are TRBV9 and TRBJ2-2; TRBD2 aligns across 13 bases. The CDR3 loop is CASSVTSGRKVSGELFF. CDR3 in DNA: TGTGCCAGCAGCGTGACTAGCGGGAGGAAGGTATCCGGGGAGCTGTTTTTT.